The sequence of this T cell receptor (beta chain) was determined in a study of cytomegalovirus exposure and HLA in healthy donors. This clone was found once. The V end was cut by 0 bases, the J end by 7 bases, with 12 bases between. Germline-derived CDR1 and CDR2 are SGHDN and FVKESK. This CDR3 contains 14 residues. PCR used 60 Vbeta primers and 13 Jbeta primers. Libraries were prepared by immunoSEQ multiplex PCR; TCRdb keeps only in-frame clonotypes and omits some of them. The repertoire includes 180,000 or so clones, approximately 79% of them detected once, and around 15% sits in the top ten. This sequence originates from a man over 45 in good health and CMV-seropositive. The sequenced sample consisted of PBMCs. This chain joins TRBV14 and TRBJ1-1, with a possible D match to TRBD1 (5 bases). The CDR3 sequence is CASSQDGGIGEAFF. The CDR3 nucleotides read TGTGCCAGCAGCCAAGACGGGGGGATTGGTGAAGCTTTCTTT.